This T cell receptor (beta chain) was obtained from a study of monozygotic twins with inflammatory bowel disease. Findings of the study overall: IBD patients had lower TCRbeta diversity (inverse Simpson) than healthy co-twins. No difference was seen in repertoire similarity between concordant and discordant twins, possibly from limited power.

There are 15 residues in the CDR3. Germline V gene data show CDR1 as DFQATT and CDR2 as SNEGSKA (reference sequence). Across eight separate reactions for each sample, cDNA was made. From its re-call of the 5' RACE reads, TCRdb lists each CDR3 protein once, without DNA. The table gives 400,000 to 500,000 distinct CDR3 sequences; the top ten clones make up less than 2.5% of it. On this clonotype itself: Its specificity is not known.

Whole-blood total RNA was extracted without T cell sorting. Source material: blood. The chain couples TRBV20-1 to TRBJ2-5; TCRdb's D call of TRBD1 is untestable without DNA. This clonotype was obtained from a human donor with ulcerative colitis or Crohn's disease, or a healthy co-twin of an affected twin (not recorded which). CDR3 sequence reads: CSASTPGGVSETQYF.